The 32 T cell receptor beta chains reported below all come from one sample, sequenced in a study of neurological immune-mediated disorders. TCRdb processed the 5' RACE reads anew with MiXCR; each CDR3 protein has one entry. The table lists some 61,000 distinct CDR3 sequences, less than 4% of them singletons, with 1.3% in the top ten. Sequencing input: PBMCs. Receptors originate from a young man with multiple sclerosis.

This clonotype was picked up many times. The chain is built from TRBV7-8 and TRBJ2-7; D tentatively fits TRBD1 or TRBD2 (5 bases each). This CDR3 is 13 amino acids long. Germline-derived CDR1 and CDR2 are SGHVS and FQNEAQ. Trimming pared 5 bases from V and 3 bases from J, leaving 11 bases between. In DNA, the CDR3 is TGTGCCAGCAGCCGGGGCGTAAACTACGAGCAGTACTTC. Protein: CASSRGVNYEQYF.

This clonotype was observed at least ten times. This chain joins TRBV12-3 or TRBV12-4 and TRBJ1-1; D possibly corresponds to TRBD1 (5 bases). V was clipped by 7 bases and J by 6 bases, with 21 bases between them. The CDR3 extends over 15 amino acids. Here the CDR3 DNA reads TGTGCCAGCACCAGGGACCCGGGGGAATATGCTGAAGCTTTCTTT. This codes for CASTRDPGEYAEAFF.

This clonotype was seen ten or more times. The genes are TRBV14 and TRBJ2-7; 8 nucleotides line up with TRBD2. The CDR3 has 12 residues. From germline, CDR1 is SGHDN and CDR2 FVKESK. The ends lost 4 bases at V and 5 bases at J; junction bases unmatched: 1. The CDR3 loop reads CASSLGGDEQYF. The DNA of the CDR3 is TGTGCCAGCAGCCTCGGGGGGGACGAGCAGTACTTC. Together with reference TRBV14 and TRBJ2-7, the CDR3 gives the full variable domain: EAGVTQFPSHSVIEKGQTVTLRCDPISGHDNLYWYRRVMGKEIKFLLHFVKESKQDESGMPNNRFLAERTGGTYSTLKVQPAELEDSGVYFCASSLGGDEQYFGPGTRLTVT.

This clonotype was found many times. The gene calls are TRBV4-1 and TRBJ1-2; possibly TRBD1 for D (6 bases). V lost 2 bases and J 4 bases, leaving 14 bases between the germline ends. Germline loops: CDR1 MGHRA, CDR2 YSYEKL. This CDR3 is 15 amino acids long. The CDR3: CASSQSSRGLYGYTF. The CDR3 DNA reads as TGCGCCAGCAGCCAATCGAGTCGGGGGCTCTATGGCTACACCTTC.

This clonotype occurred many times. The chain links TRBV5-1 to TRBJ1-1, with D maybe TRBD1 (5 bases). The CDR3 runs 15 residues. V dropped 4 bases and J dropped 3 bases, with 16 bases sitting between them. Per the germline V gene, CDR1 is SGHRS and CDR2 is YFSETQ. The CDR3 DNA reads as TGCGCCAGCAGCATTGAGGGGAGACCAGACACTGAAGCTTTCTTT. This sequence encodes CASSIEGRPDTEAFF.

This clonotype has ten or more counts. The V gene is TRBV20-1, the J gene TRBJ2-5; D may be TRBD2 (5 bases). Germline V gives CDR1 DFQATT, CDR2 SNEGSKA (reference sequence). The V and J ends lost 0 bases and 2 bases respectively, with 10 bases between them. The CDR3 extends over 14 amino acids. CDR3 sequence (DNA): TGCAGTGCTAGAGATGGCCGAGGGCAAGAGACCCAGTACTTC. Amino acid sequence: CSARDGRGQETQYF.

Many counts were recorded for this clonotype. This chain joins TRBV5-5 and TRBJ2-7; D is possibly TRBD1 (5 bases). The germline V gene has CDR1 SGHKS and CDR2 YYEKEE (reference sequence). CDR3 length: 13 amino acids. Between the trimmed V and J ends, which lost 2 bases and 5 bases, there was a span of 11 bases. The CDR3 region has the DNA TGTGCCAGCAGCTTTAAGGAAGGGGACGAGCAGTACTTC. Amino acids: CASSFKEGDEQYF.

This clonotype was seen at least ten times. The chain couples TRBV4-1 to TRBJ2-2; D could derive from TRBD1 or TRBD2 (5 bases each). The CDR3 spans 18 residues. Between the trimmed V and J ends, which lost 6 bases and 0 bases, there was a span of 20 bases. Germline V gene sequence: CDR1 MGHRA, CDR2 YSYEKL. The CDR3 sequence: CASRKVGTSLANTGELFF. The CDR3 region has the DNA TGCGCCAGCAGGAAGGTCGGGACCTCCCTCGCGAACACCGGGGAGCTGTTTTTT.

This clonotype came up many times. V usage is TRBV7-9 and J usage is TRBJ2-6, with 7 positions matching TRBD1. Germline CDR1 SEHNR, CDR2 FQNEAQ (reference sequence). The CDR3 contains 15 residues. V lost 5 bases, J lost 3 bases, and 4 bases stayed unmatched. The CDR3 here is CASSPRTGGANVLTF. The CDR3 coding sequence is TGTGCCAGCAGCCCACGGACAGGTGGGGCCAACGTCCTGACTTTC.

Ten or more counts support this clonotype. The chain carries TRBV7-9 and TRBJ1-5; D remains ambiguous. Deletions cut 1 base from V and 0 bases from J, with 7 bases between. The CDR3 totals 15 residues. CDR1 and CDR2 from the germline V gene are SEHNR and FQNEAQ (reference sequence). CDR3 sequence (DNA): TGTGCCAGCAGCTTAGGGTTAGATAGCAATCAGCCCCAGCATTTT. This sequence encodes CASSLGLDSNQPQHF.

The J gene is TRBJ2-3, the V gene TRBV6-5, with D possibly matching TRBD1 (5 bases). Germline loops: CDR1 MNHEY, CDR2 SVGAGI. V was cut by 8 bases and J by 2 bases, with 20 bases left in between. The CDR3 is made up of 16 amino acids. CDR3 loop: CASSHNLGPNTDTQYF. The DNA for the CDR3 is TGTGCCAGCTCACACAATTTGGGGCCGAACACAGATACGCAGTATTTT.

Of note for this clonotype: The junction does not match germline at one end; this may be a read error. The gene calls are TRBV27 and TRBJ1-6; D is unclear. Per the germline V gene, CDR1 is MNHEY and CDR2 is SMNVEV (reference sequence). This CDR3 has 14 residues. The CDR3 bases are TGTGTCAGCAGTTTACACAGCCGGAATTCACCCCTCAACTTT. Residues: CVSSLHSRNSPLNF.

This clonotype came up many times. The DNA for the CDR3 is TGTGCCATCAGTGATAGAAGACAGGGCGATCTTCATAGCTCTGGGGCCAACGTCCTGACTTTC. Its translation: CAISDRRQGDLHSSGANVLTF. The chain carries TRBV10-3 and TRBJ2-6, with TRBD1 identical over 7 bases. Germline CDR1 is ENHRY and CDR2 is SYGVKD. J was trimmed by 0 bases and V by 3 bases; bases with no gene match: 17. The CDR3 spans 21 residues.

In this sample, this clonotype turned up many times. The genes are TRBV7-9 and TRBJ1-1, with 9 bases that match TRBD1. The CDR3 covers 15 residues. V dropped 2 bases and J dropped 2; count of bases not matched to a gene: 3. The germline gives CDR1 SEHNR, CDR2 FQNEAQ (reference sequence). The CDR3: CASSLQGQGNTEAFF. The CDR3 nucleotides read TGTGCCAGCAGCTTACAGGGACAGGGAAACACTGAAGCTTTCTTT.

This clonotype was seen ten or more times. This chain joins TRBV9 and TRBJ2-1; 8 bases line up with TRBD1. The CDR3 contains 16 residues. With 3 bases clipped from V and 5 bases from J, the junction kept 10 bases outside the gene matches. Germline CDR1 SGDLS, CDR2 YYNGEE. This chain's CDR3 is CASSATQGAGHNEQFF. In DNA, the CDR3 is TGTGCCAGCAGCGCGACGCAGGGGGCAGGACACAATGAGCAGTTCTTC.

Only a few counts were recorded for this clonotype. The chain employs TRBV14 and TRBJ2-7, with a tentative D call TRBD2 (6 bases). CDR3 length: 15 amino acids. The V end lost 1 base, the J end lost 3 bases, and 13 bases lay between the germline ends. Germline V gene sequence: CDR1 SGHDN, CDR2 FVKESK. The DNA of the CDR3 is TGTGCCAGCAGCCAAGGTGCCGGAGGGGACTACGAGCAGTACTTC. It yields the protein CASSQGAGGDYEQYF. Using reference TRBV14 and TRBJ2-7 for the parts outside the CDR3, the full variable domain is EAGVTQFPSHSVIEKGQTVTLRCDPISGHDNLYWYRRVMGKEIKFLLHFVKESKQDESGMPNNRFLAERTGGTYSTLKVQPAELEDSGVYFCASSQGAGGDYEQYFGPGTRLTVT.

This clonotype has just a few counts. The chain couples TRBV5-1 to TRBJ2-1; the D gene is possibly TRBD2 (5 bases). This CDR3 comprises 14 residues. Trimming removed 5 bases at V and 6 bases at J, with 15 bases between. Germline-derived CDR1 and CDR2 are SGHRS and YFSETQ. CDR3 nucleotides: TGCGCCAGCAGGCAAACTAGAGGGAGCAATGAGCAGTTCTTC. The encoded protein is CASRQTRGSNEQFF.

Many counts were recorded for this clonotype. V usage is TRBV7-2 and J usage is TRBJ1-5; 10 bases are shared with TRBD1. Germline V gene data show CDR1 as SGHTA and CDR2 as FQGNSA. V was clipped by 5 bases and J by 4 bases; unmatched bases: 2. The CDR3 spans 14 residues. The CDR3 nucleotides are TGTGCCAGCAGCCGGACAGGGGGGAATCAGCCCCAGCATTTT. This sequence encodes CASSRTGGNQPQHF.

This clonotype appeared many times. V usage is TRBV3-1 and J usage is TRBJ2-3; 8 bases are shared with TRBD2. Germline-derived CDR1 and CDR2 are LGHDT and YNNKEL (reference sequence). V was pared by 1 base and J by 0 bases, with 3 bases of the junction left unmatched. This CDR3 is 16 amino acids long. CDR3 in DNA: TGTGCCAGCAGCCAAGCGGGGGGGAGAAGCACAGATACGCAGTATTTT. Protein sequence: CASSQAGGRSTDTQYF.

This clonotype was detected ten times or more. The V call is TRBV5-1, the J call TRBJ1-1; weak D call: TRBD1 (5 bases). The V end lost 0 bases, the J end lost 7 bases, and 13 bases lay between the germline ends. The CDR3 length is 14 residues. The germline V gene has CDR1 SGHRS and CDR2 YFSETQ. The CDR3 spells CASSLDRSAVEAFF. Here the CDR3 DNA reads TGCGCCAGCAGCTTGGACAGGTCGGCCGTTGAAGCTTTCTTT.

This clonotype was seen ten or more times. The chain is built from TRBV7-9 and TRBJ1-3; 7 bases line up with TRBD1. The CDR3 is 16 residues long. Losses at the gene ends were 2 bases for V and 0 bases for J; bases not matched to a gene: 4. Per germline, CDR1 SEHNR and CDR2 FQNEAQ (reference sequence). CDR3 sequence (DNA): TGTGCCAGCAGCTTACTCGGGACAGCCTCTGGAAACACCATATATTTT. It yields the protein CASSLLGTASGNTIYF.

In its sample, this clonotype was seen many times. The chain links TRBV7-2 to TRBJ2-1; D might be TRBD1 (5 bases). V lost 5 bases to trimming and J lost 0 bases, with 11 bases between them. CDR3 length: 15 residues. From germline, CDR1 is SGHTA and CDR2 FQGNSA. CDR3 protein: CASSPTASSYNEQFF. The DNA of the CDR3 is TGTGCCAGCAGCCCGACAGCAAGCTCCTACAATGAGCAGTTCTTC.

This clonotype was observed many times. The chain recombines TRBV5-1 with TRBJ1-6; a possible D gene is TRBD1 (5 bases). Trimming cost V 1 base and J 9 bases, with 8 bases left between them. The CDR3 runs to 13 residues. CDR1 and CDR2 (germline): SGHRS, YFSETQ. The DNA of the CDR3 is TGCGCCAGCAGCTTGCGGGGGGGTTCACCCCTCCACTTT. Encoded protein: CASSLRGGSPLHF.

In this sample, this clonotype turned up many times. The rearrangement uses TRBV4-1 and TRBJ2-5, with 8 bases identical to TRBD2. CDR1 and CDR2 from the germline V gene are MGHRA and YSYEKL. J gave up 4 bases and V 4 bases, and 8 bases lay outside the gene matches. This CDR3 is built from 15 residues. The CDR3 region is CASSPRGGSGETQYF. CDR3 DNA: TGCGCCAGCAGCCCCCGGGGGGGGAGCGGAGAGACCCAGTACTTC.

At least ten counts were recorded for this clonotype. The J gene is TRBJ2-1, the V gene TRBV9; D assignment may be TRBD1 or TRBD2 (5 bases each). Trimming took 3 bases from V and 9 from J, leaving 19 bases between them. Germline V CDR1 and CDR2: SGDLS, YYNGEE. This CDR3 has 15 residues. The chain's CDR3 is CASSEPGRRQGEQFF. CDR3 nucleotide sequence: TGTGCCAGCAGCGAACCGGGACGGCGACAAGGTGAGCAGTTCTTC.

This clonotype was found a few times. This rearrangement joins TRBV11-2 to TRBJ2-3, with D hard to call. The length of the CDR3 is 15 residues. Trimming removed 5 bases at V and 2 bases at J, with 14 bases between. Germline V gene data show CDR1 as SGHAT and CDR2 as FQNNGV. This chain's CDR3 is CASSPIQTPTDTQYF. The CDR3 nucleotides are TGTGCCAGCAGCCCAATCCAGACTCCCACAGATACGCAGTATTTT.

This clonotype has ten or more counts. Here the CDR3 DNA reads TGCGCCAGCTTCGGGCAGTCCACAGATACGCAGTATTTT. This sequence encodes CASFGQSTDTQYF. This sequence joins TRBV5-1 and TRBJ2-3; D not certain. The V end lost 7 bases, the J end lost 2 bases, and 11 bases lay between the germline ends. The V gene's germline CDR1 is SGHRS and CDR2 YFSETQ. CDR3 size: 13 residues.

This clonotype showed up many times. The rearrangement joins TRBV6-5 to TRBJ2-7; tentative D call: TRBD2 (5 bases). The germline V and J ends were trimmed by 0 bases and 6 bases, with 12 bases remaining between them. Germline-derived CDR1 and CDR2 are MNHEY and SVGAGI. The CDR3 contains 14 residues. CDR3 amino acids: CASSYSAGRGEQYF. In nucleotides, the CDR3 is TGTGCCAGCAGTTACTCCGCCGGCCGGGGCGAGCAGTACTTC.

This clonotype was seen at least ten times. The CDR3 reads CASSFRGSETQYF. The DNA for the CDR3 is TGCGCCAGCAGCTTCAGAGGGTCAGAGACCCAGTACTTC. The rearrangement links TRBV5-1 to TRBJ2-5; D is perhaps TRBD2 (5 bases). V was clipped by 2 bases and J by 4 bases, with 9 bases between them. Germline CDR1 and CDR2: SGHRS and YFSETQ. The CDR3 sequence is 13 residues long.

There are many counts of this clonotype. V is TRBV5-1 and J is TRBJ2-5; no clear D. Germline V gives CDR1 SGHRS, CDR2 YFSETQ. V gave up 0 bases and J gave up 5 bases, with 11 bases separating them. The CDR3 covers 14 residues. CDR3 in amino acids: CASSLARSSETQYF. CDR3 nucleotides: TGCGCCAGCAGCTTGGCCCGGAGTTCGGAGACCCAGTACTTC.

This clonotype has at least ten counts. This chain joins TRBV9 and TRBJ1-2, with TRBD1 identical over 8 bases. The CDR3 consists of 15 residues. CDR1 is SGDLS and CDR2 is YYNGEE in the germline V gene. V shed 3 bases, J shed 8 bases, and the junction held 12 bases outside the gene matches. The CDR3 region is CASSAPGQEDFGYTF. The CDR3 DNA reads as TGTGCCAGCAGCGCTCCGGGACAGGAGGATTTCGGCTACACCTTC.

The table lists this clonotype with a few counts. The J gene is TRBJ1-1, the V gene TRBV7-2, with unresolved D. Trimming pared 1 base from V and 4 bases from J, leaving 10 bases between. There are 14 residues in the CDR3. CDR1 and CDR2 from the germline V gene are SGHTA and FQGNSA. CDR3 nucleotides: TGTGCCAGCAGCTTAGGGCCGGTGGGCACTGAAGCTTTCTTT. Translated, it gives CASSLGPVGTEAFF.